The rows below give T cell receptor beta chains drawn from one sample of a study of blood T cell repertoires in COVID-19. The repertoire was sequenced with immunoSEQ multiplex PCR; TCRdb's copy has only in-frame clones and lacks some. In the table there are around 240,000 clones, more than 75% of which are singletons. Sequencing was carried out using peripheral blood. The receptors originated from a woman in her twenties or thirties who had recovered from COVID-19. CDR3s include the opening cysteine and the closing phenylalanine or tryptophan. The order of the fields is D gene, clone size, J gene, V gene, CDR3 DNA, CDR3 protein. The D gene is left open where the match is weak. Clone size, where shown, is once, few, many, or a class for clones that have expanded.

TRBD2,NA,TRBJ2-5,TRBV9,TGTGCCAGCAGCGCGACTAGCTTGGAGACCCAGTACTTC,CASSATSLETQYF
TRBD2,NA,TRBJ2-3,TRBV7-3,TGTGCCAGCAGCTTAGCGGGGGGGCCAACAGATACGCAGTATTTT,CASSLAGGPTDTQYF
NA,NA,TRBJ1-5,TRBV19,TGTGCCAGTAGTATAGGGCGGATGGACGCGGGTTACACAGCCCAGCATTTT,CASSIGRMDAGYTAQHF
TRBD2,NA,TRBJ2-5,TRBV3-1/TRBV3-2,TGTGCCAGCAGCCGAGGACTAGAAAACTGGGAGGAGACCCAGTACTTC,CASSRGLENWEETQYF
NA,NA,TRBJ2-2,TRBV27,TGTGCCACCACAACAGGGCTGGGGACCGGGGAGCTGTTTTTT,CATTTGLGTGELFF
TRBD1,few,TRBJ1-2,TRBV19,TGTGCCAGTAGTATACGACAGGGGAGTTTTGAGTGGGATGGCTACACCTTC,CASSIRQGSFEWDGYTF
TRBD1,NA,TRBJ1-2,TRBV19,TGTGCCAGTATGATTTGGGGACAGGGGCCGGTTAACTATGGCTACACCTTC,CASMIWGQGPVNYGYTF
NA,NA,TRBJ1-4,TRBV7-9,TGTGCCAGCAGCCCCCCGGGGTCCCGGGGGGGAAAACTGTTTTTT,CASSPPGSRGGKLFF
TRBD2,NA,TRBJ2-3,TRBV19,TGTGCCAGTAGTCCCTCGACTAGCGGGGGGGCCATGAATACGCAGTATTTT,CASSPSTSGGAMNTQYF
TRBD1,NA,TRBJ1-1,TRBV9,TGTGCCAGCAGCGCCGGACAGGACACTGAAGCTTTCTTT,CASSAGQDTEAFF
NA,NA,TRBJ2-1,TRBV18,TGTGCCAGCTCACCACAACGACAGGCGGAAGAGCAGTTCTTC,CASSPQRQAEEQFF
TRBD1,once,TRBJ1-4,TRBV7-8,TGTGCCAGCAGCTCCCCGACGACAGGGTGGAAGGAAAAACTGTTTTTT,CASSSPTTGWKEKLFF
NA,few,TRBJ1-1,TRBV6-5,TGTGCCAGCTCGGGTGGTCAGCTGAACACTGAAGCTTTCTTT,CASSGGQLNTEAFF
TRBD1,NA,TRBJ1-1,TRBV19,TGTGCCAGTAGTCGCGAGGGACAGACTACTGAAGCTTTCTTT,CASSREGQTTEAFF
TRBD2,NA,TRBJ2-7,TRBV30,TGTGCCTGGAGGCCCCCGGGGGGGCCGTACGAGCAGTACTTC,CAWRPPGGPYEQYF
NA,NA,TRBJ2-3,TRBV4-3,TGCGCCAGCAGCTTCGGTTCTACGCAGTATTTT,CASSFGSTQYF
TRBD1,NA,TRBJ2-7,TRBV19,TGTGCCAGTAGGGGAGTTGTGACAGGGGGCTACGAGCAGTACTTC,CASRGVVTGGYEQYF
TRBD2,NA,TRBJ2-3,TRBV7-8,TGTGCCAGCAGCTTAGGGCCAGCGGGGGCCACAGATACGCAGTATTTT,CASSLGPAGATDTQYF
TRBD1,NA,TRBJ1-3,TRBV5-6,TGTGCCAGCAGCTTCCTGGTGGGGACAGGGGGCGAACGAAACACCATATATTTT,CASSFLVGTGGERNTIYF